This T cell receptor (beta chain) stems from a study of cytomegalovirus exposure and HLA in healthy donors. The PCR ran on 60 Vbeta and 13 Jbeta primers. Libraries were prepared by immunoSEQ multiplex PCR; TCRdb keeps only in-frame clonotypes and omits some of them. The sample has 100,000 to 150,000 clones, about four fifths seen once; the top ten hold about 3.9%. As to this clone: The antigen remains undetermined.

V shed 2 bases and J shed 3 bases, with 8 bases lying between them. This CDR3 is 14 amino acids long. CDR1 is GTSNPN and CDR2 is SVGIG in the germline V gene (reference sequence). Study results and caveats: As confirmed in vitro, three CMV-associated chains were specific for CMV antigens.

The origin of this receptor is a woman aged 40 to 55 in good health and CMV-seropositive. The V and J genes are TRBV30 and TRBJ1-6; D is perhaps TRBD1 (5 bases). Sequenced sample: PBMCs. CDR3 region: CAWSRGLYNSPLHF. The CDR3 DNA follows: TGTGCCTGGAGTAGGGGACTCTATAATTCACCCCTCCACTTT.